Below, 16 T cell receptor beta chains from the same sample are listed, as sequenced in a study of cytomegalovirus exposure and HLA in healthy donors. Both 60 Vbeta primers and 13 Jbeta primers went into the PCR. Repertoires were generated with immunoSEQ multiplex PCR, while TCRdb's copy carries only in-frame clones and drops some. The sample includes 170,000 or so clones, around 80% seen only once; the top ten take roughly 5.2%. Sequenced: PBMCs. These receptors were collected from a man aged 18 to 29 in good health and CMV-seronegative.

This chain joins TRBV5-1 and TRBJ2-7; TRBD2 matches at 7 bases. Germline V CDR1 and CDR2: SGHRS, YFSETQ. Germline trimming cut 2 bases from V and 0 bases from J; bases unmatched to any gene: 5. The length of the CDR3 is 15 residues. The chain's CDR3 is CASSFARTSSYEQYF. As DNA, the CDR3 is TGCGCCAGCAGCTTCGCCCGGACTAGCTCCTACGAGCAGTACTTC.

V and J are TRBV7-9 and TRBJ1-2; D is perhaps TRBD1 (6 bases). Germline V lookup: CDR1 SEHNR, CDR2 FQNEAQ (reference sequence). The CDR3 has 15 amino acids. Between the trimmed V and J ends, which lost 3 bases and 2 bases, there was a span of 13 bases. CDR3 residues: CASSFETGNNYGYTF. CDR3 in DNA: TGTGCCAGCAGCTTTGAGACAGGAAACAACTATGGCTACACCTTC.

Note on this clone: Germline and junction disagree at one end, which may indicate a read error. The J gene is TRBJ1-1, the V gene TRBV7-9; D may be TRBD1 (6 bases). There are 14 residues in the CDR3. The V gene's germline CDR1 is SEHNR and CDR2 FQNEAQ (reference sequence). The CDR3 coding sequence is TGTTCCAGCAGCTTTCAGGGGATTCACGCTGAAGCTTTCTTT. Protein product: CSSSFQGIHAEAFF. The full variable domain, in which reference TRBV7-9 and TRBJ1-1 provide the parts outside the CDR3, is DTGVSQNPRHKITKRGQNVTFRCDPISEHNRLYWYRQTLGQGPEFLTYFQNEAQLEKSRLLSDRFSAERPKGSFSTLEIQRTEQGDSAMYLCSSSFQGIHAEAFFGQGTRLTVV.

This chain connects TRBV18 to TRBJ2-3; TRBD2 matches 7 bases. V dropped 0 bases and J dropped 0; count of bases not matched to a gene: 6. This CDR3 region has 17 residues. Germline lookup yields CDR1 KGHSH and CDR2 LQKENI. As DNA, the CDR3 is TGTGCCAGCTCACCACCGGGTCTAGCGGTTAGCACAGATACGCAGTATTTT. It is translated as CASSPPGLAVSTDTQYF.

The chain employs TRBV19 and TRBJ2-6, with a tentative D call TRBD1 (6 bases). With 4 bases removed from V and 0 bases from J, the gap between germline ends came to 13 bases. CDR1 is LNHDA and CDR2 is SQIVND in the germline V gene (reference sequence). This CDR3 contains 17 residues. For the CDR3, the DNA is TGTGCCAGTAGTAGATGGACAGCCAGCTCTGGGGCCAACGTCCTGACTTTC. This sequence encodes CASSRWTASSGANVLTF. The variable domain in full, completed from reference TRBV19 and TRBJ2-6, reads DGGITQSPKYLFRKEGQNVTLSCEQNLNHDAMYWYRQDPGQGLRLIYYSQIVNDFQKGDIAEGYSVSREKKESFPLTVTSAQKNPTAFYLCASSRWTASSGANVLTFGAGSRLTVL.

The chain joins TRBV7-6 to TRBJ1-3, with 7 bases matching TRBD1. The CDR3 contains 16 residues. V lost 4 bases and J lost 1; bases outside the gene matches: 7. Germline CDR1 reads SGHVS; CDR2 reads FNYEAQ. The CDR3 protein is CASSSSTGASGNTIYF. The CDR3 DNA is TGTGCCAGCAGCTCGTCAACAGGGGCTTCTGGAAACACCATATATTTT.

As concerns this clone: The junction departs from the called germline gene at one end, perhaps through a read error. The J gene is TRBJ1-1, the V gene TRBV5-1; 7 bases align to TRBD1. The CDR3 consists of 13 residues. Germline V gene lookup returns CDR1 SGHRS and CDR2 YFSETQ. The DNA for the CDR3 is TGCGCCAGCGGCTTAGGTGACAGGGCTGAAGCTTTCTTT. Its translation: CASGLGDRAEAFF.

In DNA form, the CDR3 reads TGTGCCAGTAGTCCTGCCGGGACAGGGACAGATACGCAGTATTTT. Protein: CASSPAGTGTDTQYF. The gene calls are TRBV19 and TRBJ2-3, with 9 bases identical to TRBD1. Germline V gene sequence: CDR1 LNHDA, CDR2 SQIVND (reference sequence). The J segment lost 3 bases and the V segment lost 5 bases, leaving 6 bases of the junction unmatched. The CDR3 spans 15 residues.

This clone was recorded once. The genes are TRBV6-1 and TRBJ2-4; D ambiguous. Deletions cut 6 bases from V and 3 bases from J, with 12 bases between. CDR3 size: 14 residues. Per the germline V gene, CDR1 is MNHNS and CDR2 is SASEGT. CDR3 amino acids: CASSLQWVKNIQYF. The CDR3 bases are TGTGCCAGCAGCCTACAGTGGGTCAAAAACATTCAGTACTTC.

This clone showed up just a few times. The CDR3 DNA follows: TGCGCCAGCAGCCAAGAGGCGGGAAGCACAGATACGCAGTATTTT. Translated: CASSQEAGSTDTQYF. V and J are TRBV4-3 and TRBJ2-3; a weak D match, TRBD2 (6 bases). The V and J ends lost 0 bases and 0 bases respectively, with 7 bases between them. Germline V gives CDR1 LGHNA, CDR2 YSLEER. The CDR3 contains 15 residues.

The chain uses TRBV30 and TRBJ2-7; weak D call: TRBD2 (5 bases). V was cut by 2 bases and J by 2 bases, with 19 bases left in between. The CDR3 totals 16 residues. CDR1 and CDR2 (germline): GTSNPN, SVGIG (reference sequence). CDR3 DNA sequence: TGTGCCTGGAGTCAGCAGGCGCAGGAGGTCCCCTACGAGCAGTACTTC. Amino acid sequence: CAWSQQAQEVPYEQYF.

The V call is TRBV6-1, the J call TRBJ2-3, with D possibly TRBD1 on 5 matching bases. Trimming removed 5 bases at V and 0 bases at J, with 12 bases between. CDR1 is MNHNS and CDR2 is SASEGT in the germline V gene. This CDR3 has 15 residues. The CDR3 coding sequence is TGTGCCAGCAGTAGTTTCAGGACAAGCACAGATACGCAGTATTTT. This translates into CASSSFRTSTDTQYF.

The V gene is TRBV19, the J gene TRBJ1-2, with a possible D match to TRBD1 (5 bases). The CDR3 sequence is 13 residues long. The germline V gene has CDR1 LNHDA and CDR2 SQIVND (reference sequence). The V end lost 4 bases, the J end lost 7 bases, and 13 bases lay between the germline ends. CDR3 amino acids: CASSRGAVVGYTF. The DNA of the CDR3 is TGTGCCAGTAGTAGGGGCGCAGTTGTTGGCTACACCTTC.

The chain couples TRBV29-1 to TRBJ1-1; D may be TRBD1 (6 bases). Germline V gives CDR1 SQVTM, CDR2 ANQGSEA. With 7 bases removed from V and 5 bases from J, the gap between germline ends came to 14 bases. This CDR3 spans 12 amino acids. Written as DNA, the CDR3 is TGCAGCGCCCGGACAGTGGGAACTGAAGCTTTCTTT. It yields the protein CSARTVGTEAFF.

This clone came up a few times. This chain's CDR3 is CATTLGAVYGYTF. DNA for the CDR3: TGTGCCACCACCCTGGGGGCTGTCTATGGCTACACCTTC. The chain uses TRBV6-1 and TRBJ1-2; D is perhaps TRBD1 (6 bases). This CDR3 has 13 residues. V shed 10 bases and J shed 4 bases, with 16 bases lying between them. Germline V gene sequence: CDR1 MNHNS, CDR2 SASEGT.

The chain has TRBV11-3 and TRBJ2-7; TRBD1 matches at 7 bases. From germline, CDR1 is SGHNT and CDR2 YENEEA. CDR3 length equals 14 residues. Trimming cost V 4 bases and J 3 bases; bases outside gene matches: 6. In DNA form, the CDR3 reads TGTGCCAGCAGCTCAACGGGACAGAACTACGAGCAGTACTTC. Its translation: CASSSTGQNYEQYF.